This T cell receptor (beta chain) was identified during a study of T cell responses to AZD1222 COVID-19 vaccine. Regarding the study as a whole: Receipt of two AZD1222 doses was followed by a rise in Spike-specific TCR breadth and depth. Clonal diversity may have been underestimated in mostly white British donors. Mapped onto spike, vaccine-associated CD4 TCRs spanned it and were dominant at 160-218 and 743-854.

TCRdb's copy holds only in-frame clones and misses some; the assay was immunoSEQ multiplex PCR. The sample shows 88,000 or so clones, 75% to 90% of them seen only once. This clone has only one observation. Antigen: not known. This CDR3 is built from 14 residues. After removal of 2 bases from V and 7 bases from J, the junction contained 5 bases not matched to a gene. Germline V gene sequence: CDR1 SGHNT, CDR2 YENEEA. The sequences come from peripheral blood, collected on day 0 of AZD1222 vaccination. The sequence was collected from an adult in good health. J is TRBJ1-5 and V is TRBV11-3; 7 bases align to TRBD1. Here the CDR3 reads CASSLTGEVQPQHF. The DNA for the CDR3 is TGTGCCAGCAGCTTAACAGGGGAGGTGCAGCCCCAGCATTTT.